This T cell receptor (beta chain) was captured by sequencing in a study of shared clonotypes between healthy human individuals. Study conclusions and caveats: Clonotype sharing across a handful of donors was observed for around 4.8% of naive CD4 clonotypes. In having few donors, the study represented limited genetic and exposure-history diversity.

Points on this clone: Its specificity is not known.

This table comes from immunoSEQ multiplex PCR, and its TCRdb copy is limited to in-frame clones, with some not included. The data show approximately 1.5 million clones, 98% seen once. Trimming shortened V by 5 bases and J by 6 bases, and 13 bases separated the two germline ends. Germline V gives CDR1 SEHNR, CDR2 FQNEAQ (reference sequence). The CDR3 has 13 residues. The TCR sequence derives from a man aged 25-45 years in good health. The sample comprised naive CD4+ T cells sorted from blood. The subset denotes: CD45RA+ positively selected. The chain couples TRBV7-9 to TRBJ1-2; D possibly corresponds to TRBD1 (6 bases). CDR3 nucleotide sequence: TGTGCCAGCAGCCTAGAGTGGGGGCATGGCTACACCTTC. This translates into CASSLEWGHGYTF.